The clone carrying this T cell receptor beta chain was observed a single time. Its antigen is as yet unknown. A second PCR of about 7 to 12 cycles used a sample-barcoded 5' primer and a J-beta primer mix. One entry per CDR3 protein results from TCRdb running MiXCR on the 5' RACE reads. The sample includes about 730,000 distinct CDR3 sequences, roughly 45% seen only once; the top ten take 20% to 25%. These data are taken from a study of blood T cells in healthy people across ages. Donation came from healthy Caucasian individuals in Russia who were aged 6 to 90. The germline V gene has CDR1 MNHNY and CDR2 SVGAGI (reference sequence). CDR3 size: 14 residues. The V and J ends lost 2 bases and 4 bases, in that order; junction bases with no gene match: 4. Study conclusions and caveats: Higher diversity and more naive CD4+ cells were features of long-lived donors, compared to aged donors. Diversity estimates from one million T cells were considered underestimates.

This TCR was sampled from a woman aged 55-69 years in good health. The V call is TRBV6-6, the J call TRBJ1-2, with 7 bases identical to TRBD1. Sample: blood. The CDR3: CASSYPGTVYGYTF. CDR3 coding DNA: TGTGCCAGCAGTTACCCCGGGACAGTCTATGGCTACACCTTC.